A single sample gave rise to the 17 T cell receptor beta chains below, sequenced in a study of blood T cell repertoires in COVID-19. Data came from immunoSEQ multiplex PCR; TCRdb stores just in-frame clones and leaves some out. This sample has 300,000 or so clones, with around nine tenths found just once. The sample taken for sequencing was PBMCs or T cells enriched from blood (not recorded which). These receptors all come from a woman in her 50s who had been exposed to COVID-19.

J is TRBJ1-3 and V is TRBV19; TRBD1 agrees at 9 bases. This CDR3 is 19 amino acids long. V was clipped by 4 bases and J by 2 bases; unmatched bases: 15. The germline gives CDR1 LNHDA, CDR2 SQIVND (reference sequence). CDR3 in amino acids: CASSSTGTGSLLTGNTIYF. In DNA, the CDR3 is TGTGCCAGTAGTAGCACAGGGACAGGGAGTCTACTTACTGGAAACACCATATATTTT.

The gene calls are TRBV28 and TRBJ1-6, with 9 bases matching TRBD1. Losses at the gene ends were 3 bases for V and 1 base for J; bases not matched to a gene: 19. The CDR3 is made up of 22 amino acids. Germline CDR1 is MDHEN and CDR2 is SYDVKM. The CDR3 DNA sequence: TGTGCCAGCAGTTTCCGAGATTCTACAGGGGGCGCGGTTCTGTCCTATAATTCACCCCTCCACTTT. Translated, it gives CASSFRDSTGGAVLSYNSPLHF.

The CDR3 loop reads CAISPGTGKGGEKLFF. CDR3 in DNA: TGTGCCATCAGTCCCGGGACAGGGAAGGGCGGTGAAAAACTGTTTTTT. This chain uses TRBV10-3 with TRBJ1-4; 9 nucleotides agree with TRBD1. This CDR3 has 16 residues. V lost 5 bases and J lost 7; bases outside the gene matches: 11. CDR1 ENHRY and CDR2 SYGVKD come from the germline V gene.

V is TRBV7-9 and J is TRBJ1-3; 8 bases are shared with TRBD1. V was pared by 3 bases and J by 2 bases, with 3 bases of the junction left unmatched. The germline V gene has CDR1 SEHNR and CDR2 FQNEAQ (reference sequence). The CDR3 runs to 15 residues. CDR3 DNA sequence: TGTGCCAGCAGCTTGGTGACAGGGGCTGGAAACACCATATATTTT. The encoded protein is CASSLVTGAGNTIYF.

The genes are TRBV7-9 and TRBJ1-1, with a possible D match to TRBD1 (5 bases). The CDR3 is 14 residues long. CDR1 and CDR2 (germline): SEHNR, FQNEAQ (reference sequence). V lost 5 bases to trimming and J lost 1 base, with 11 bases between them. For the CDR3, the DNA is TGTGCCAGCAGCCCCAACACAGGGAACACTGAAGCTTTCTTT. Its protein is CASSPNTGNTEAFF.

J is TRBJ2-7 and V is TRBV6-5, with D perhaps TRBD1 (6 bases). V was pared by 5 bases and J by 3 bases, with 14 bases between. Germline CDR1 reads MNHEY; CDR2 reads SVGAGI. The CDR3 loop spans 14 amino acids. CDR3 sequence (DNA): TGTGCCAGCAGTATGACGGGACAAGGCTACGAGCAGTACTTC. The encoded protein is CASSMTGQGYEQYF.

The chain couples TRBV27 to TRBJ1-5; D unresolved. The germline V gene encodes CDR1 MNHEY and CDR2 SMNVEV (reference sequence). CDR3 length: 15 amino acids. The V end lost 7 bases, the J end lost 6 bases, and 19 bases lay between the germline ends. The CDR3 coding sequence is TGTGCCAGCATAACAAGTGGCCTAGTTATTCAGCCCCAGCATTTT. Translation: CASITSGLVIQPQHF.

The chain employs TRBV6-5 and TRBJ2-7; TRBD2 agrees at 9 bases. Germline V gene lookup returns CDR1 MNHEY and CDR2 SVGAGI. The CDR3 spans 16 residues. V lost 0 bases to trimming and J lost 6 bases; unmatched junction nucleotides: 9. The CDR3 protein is CASSYSAGGHVGEQYF. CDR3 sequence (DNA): TGTGCCAGCAGTTACTCGGCGGGGGGGCATGTAGGCGAGCAGTACTTC.

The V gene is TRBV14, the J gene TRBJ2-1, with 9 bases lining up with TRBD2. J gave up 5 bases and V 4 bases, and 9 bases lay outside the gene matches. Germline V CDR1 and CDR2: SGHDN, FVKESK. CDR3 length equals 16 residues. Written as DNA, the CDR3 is TGTGCCAGCAGCCGAGGGAGCGGGGGGAAAAACAATGAGCAGTTCTTC. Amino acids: CASSRGSGGKNNEQFF.

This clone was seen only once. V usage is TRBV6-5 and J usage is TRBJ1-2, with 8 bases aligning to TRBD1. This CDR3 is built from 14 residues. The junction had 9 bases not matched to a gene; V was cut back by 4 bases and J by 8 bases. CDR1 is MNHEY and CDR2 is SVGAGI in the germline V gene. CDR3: CASSSQGAKEGYTF. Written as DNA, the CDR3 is TGTGCCAGCAGTTCCCAGGGGGCTAAAGAAGGCTACACCTTC.

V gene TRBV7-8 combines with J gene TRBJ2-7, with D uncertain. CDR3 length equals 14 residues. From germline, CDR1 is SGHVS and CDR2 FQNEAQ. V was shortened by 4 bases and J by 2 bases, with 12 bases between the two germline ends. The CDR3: CASSSGRFTYEQYF. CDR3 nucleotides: TGTGCCAGCAGCTCCGGTCGGTTCACCTACGAGCAGTACTTC.

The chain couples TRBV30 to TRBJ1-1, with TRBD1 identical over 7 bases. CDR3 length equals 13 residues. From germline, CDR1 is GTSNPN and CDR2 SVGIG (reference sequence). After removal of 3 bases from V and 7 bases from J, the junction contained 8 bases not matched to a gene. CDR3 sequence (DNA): TGTGCCTGGAGGGTACAGGGGCTGGGTGAAGCTTTCTTT. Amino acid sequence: CAWRVQGLGEAFF. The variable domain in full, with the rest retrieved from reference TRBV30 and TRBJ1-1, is SQTIHQWPATLVQPVGSPLSLECTVEGTSNPNLYWYRQAAGRGLQLLFYSVGIGQISSEVPQNLSASRPQDRQFILSSKKLLLSDSGFYLCAWRVQGLGEAFFGQGTRLTVV.

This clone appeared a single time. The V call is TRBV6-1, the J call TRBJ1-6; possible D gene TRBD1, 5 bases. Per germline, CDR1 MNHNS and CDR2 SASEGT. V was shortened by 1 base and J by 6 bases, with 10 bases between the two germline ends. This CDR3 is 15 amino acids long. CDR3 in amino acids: CASSEDGGTNSPLHF. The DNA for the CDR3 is TGTGCCAGCAGTGAAGATGGGGGGACTAATTCACCCCTCCACTTT.

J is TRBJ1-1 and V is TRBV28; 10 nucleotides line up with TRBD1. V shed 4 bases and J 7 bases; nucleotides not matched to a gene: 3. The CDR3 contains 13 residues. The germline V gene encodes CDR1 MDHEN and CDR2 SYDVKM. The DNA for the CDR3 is TGTGCCAGCAGTTCCTGGACAGGGGGTGAAGCTTTCTTT. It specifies CASSSWTGGEAFF.

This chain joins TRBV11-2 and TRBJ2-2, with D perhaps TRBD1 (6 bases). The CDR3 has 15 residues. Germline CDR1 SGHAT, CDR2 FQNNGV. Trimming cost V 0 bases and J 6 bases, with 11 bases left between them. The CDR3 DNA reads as TGTGCCAGCAGCTTAGAGGCAGGGGTTGCCGGGGAGCTGTTTTTT. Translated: CASSLEAGVAGELFF.

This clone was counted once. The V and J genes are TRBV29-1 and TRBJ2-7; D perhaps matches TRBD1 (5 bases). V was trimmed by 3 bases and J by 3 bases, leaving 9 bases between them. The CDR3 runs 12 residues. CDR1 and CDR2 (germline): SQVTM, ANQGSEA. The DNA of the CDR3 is TGCAGCGTTGATGGCCAGGGCTACGAGCAGTACTTC. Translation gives CSVDGQGYEQYF.

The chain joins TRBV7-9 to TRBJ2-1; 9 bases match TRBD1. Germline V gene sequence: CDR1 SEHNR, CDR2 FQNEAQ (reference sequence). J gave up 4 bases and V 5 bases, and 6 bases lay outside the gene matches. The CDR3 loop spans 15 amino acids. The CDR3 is CASSPGQGRYNEQFF. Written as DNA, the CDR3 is TGTGCCAGCAGCCCAGGACAGGGGAGGTACAATGAGCAGTTCTTC.